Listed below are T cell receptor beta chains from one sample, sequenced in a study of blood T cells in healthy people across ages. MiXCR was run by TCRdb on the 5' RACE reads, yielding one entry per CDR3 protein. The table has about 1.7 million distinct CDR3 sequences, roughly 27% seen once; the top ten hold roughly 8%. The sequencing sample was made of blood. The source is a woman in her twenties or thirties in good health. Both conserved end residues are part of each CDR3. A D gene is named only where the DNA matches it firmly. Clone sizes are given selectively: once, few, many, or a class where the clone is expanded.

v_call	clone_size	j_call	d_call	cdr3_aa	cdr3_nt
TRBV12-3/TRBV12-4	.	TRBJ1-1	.	CASRTRVDTEAFF	TGTGCCAGCAGGACCAGGGTGGACACTGAAGCTTTCTTT
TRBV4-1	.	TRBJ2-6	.	CASSQSLTGANVRTF	TGCGCCAGCAGCCAAAGCCTAACTGGGGCCAACGTCCGGACTTTC
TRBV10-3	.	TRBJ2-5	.	CAISEIAHMETQYF	TGTGCCATCAGTGAGATAGCCCACATGGAGACCCAGTACTTC
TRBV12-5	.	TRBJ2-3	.	CASGTRQGPTRGGDTQYF	TGTGCTAGTGGTACGCGACAAGGACCAACTAGGGGGGGAGATACGCAGTATTTT
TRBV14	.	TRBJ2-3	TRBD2	CASSQARTSVRDTQYF	TGTGCCAGCAGCCAAGCCCGGACTAGCGTAAGAGATACGCAGTATTTT
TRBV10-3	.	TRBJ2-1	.	CAISESGNNEQFF	TGTGCCATCAGTGAGTCGGGGAACAATGAGCAGTTCTTC
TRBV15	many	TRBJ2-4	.	CATSRGTRSDIQYF	TGTGCCACCAGCAGAGGGACAAGGAGCGACATTCAGTACTTC
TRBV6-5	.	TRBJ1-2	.	CASSYRRGNYGYTF	TGTGCCAGCAGTTATAGGAGGGGCAACTATGGCTACACCTTC
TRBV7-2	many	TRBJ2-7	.	CASSLKGTYEQYF	TGTGCCAGCAGTTTAAAGGGAACCTACGAGCAGTACTTC
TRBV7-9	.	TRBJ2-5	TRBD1	CASSSQDRGLGETQYF	TGTGCCAGCAGCTCGCAGGACAGGGGCCTCGGGGAGACCCAGTACTTC
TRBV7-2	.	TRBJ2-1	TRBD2	CASSVAGGPGNEQFF	TGTGCCAGCAGCGTAGCGGGGGGGCCGGGCAATGAGCAGTTCTTC
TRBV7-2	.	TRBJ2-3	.	CASSSREPRAQYF	TGTGCCAGCAGCTCTCGGGAGCCCAGGGCGCAGTATTTT
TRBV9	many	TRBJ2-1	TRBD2	CASSVGAGGGNEQFF	TGTGCCAGCAGCGTAGGAGCGGGAGGTGGAAATGAGCAGTTCTTC
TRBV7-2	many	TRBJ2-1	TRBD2	CASSLAGTSGLAEQFF	TGTGCCAGCAGCTTAGCAGGGACTAGCGGTTTAGCTGAGCAGTTCTTC
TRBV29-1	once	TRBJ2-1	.	CSVEDWKSSEQFF	TGCAGCGTTGAAGATTGGAAGAGCAGTGAGCAGTTCTTC
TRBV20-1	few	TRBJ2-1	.	CSAGTPSYNEQFF	TGCAGTGCAGGGACTCCCTCCTACAATGAGCAGTTCTTC
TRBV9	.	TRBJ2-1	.	CASSVGQPDEQFF	TGTGCCAGCAGCGTAGGACAGCCGGATGAGCAGTTCTTC
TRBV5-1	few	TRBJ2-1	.	CASSEGTTTRNEQFF	TGCGCCAGCAGCGAGGGGACCACTACGCGGAATGAGCAGTTCTTC
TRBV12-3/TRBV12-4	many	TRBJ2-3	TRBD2	CASSLAGVTDTQYF	TGTGCCAGCAGCTTAGCGGGGGTCACAGATACGCAGTATTTT
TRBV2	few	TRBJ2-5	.	CASSEDASYTHQYF	TGTGCCAGCAGTGAAGATGCTAGCTATACCCACCAGTACTTC
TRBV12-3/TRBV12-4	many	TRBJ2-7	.	CASRKKSGYSYEQYF	TGTGCCAGCAGGAAGAAGAGCGGATACTCCTACGAGCAGTACTTC
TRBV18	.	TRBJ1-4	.	CASSPGGATEKLFF	TGTGCCAGCTCTCCGGGAGGCGCAACGGAAAAACTGTTTTTT